This T cell receptor beta chain is from a study of cytomegalovirus exposure and HLA in healthy donors. Primers included in the PCR were 60 Vbeta and 13 Jbeta primers. Clones were sequenced by immunoSEQ multiplex PCR, and TCRdb holds only the in-frame ones, with some missing. The sample yields some 180,000 clones, roughly 88% seen once. Sequencing was carried out using PBMCs. The receptor was derived from a girl aged 2 to 10 in good health and CMV-seropositive.

The CDR3 here is CATSSGKRPYEQYF. Written as DNA, the CDR3 is TGTGCCACTTCCTCGGGGAAAAGGCCCTACGAGCAGTACTTC. This chain connects TRBV14 to TRBJ2-7; perhaps TRBD2 as D (5 bases). The V gene's germline CDR1 is SGHDN and CDR2 FVKESK. This CDR3 region has 14 residues. Trimming took 10 bases from V and 2 from J, leaving 18 bases between them.